A single sample is the source of the 29 T cell receptor beta chains below, sequenced in a study of cytotoxic CD8 clonotypes in ibrutinib-treated CLL. The repertoire was sequenced with immunoSEQ multiplex PCR; TCRdb's copy has only in-frame clones and lacks some. This sample has about 330,000 clones, with 67% found just once. Material: PBMCs, obtained after 36 months of ibrutinib treatment. The origin of the receptors is a human donor with chronic lymphocytic leukemia.

The J gene is TRBJ2-3, the V gene TRBV2; tentatively, D is TRBD2 (5 bases). Trimming pared 5 bases from V and 4 bases from J, leaving 19 bases between. The CDR3 length is 16 residues. The V gene's germline CDR1 is SNHLY and CDR2 FYNNEI. CDR3 protein: CASSRELVGFADTQYF. The CDR3 coding sequence is TGTGCCAGCAGTCGCGAACTAGTGGGTTTCGCAGATACGCAGTATTTT. The entire variable domain, with the rest obtained from reference TRBV2 and TRBJ2-3, is as follows: EPEVTQTPSHQVTQMGQEVILRCVPISNHLYFYWYRQILGQKVEFLVSFYNNEISEKSEIFDDQFSVERPDGSNFTLKIRSTKLEDSAMYFCASSRELVGFADTQYFGPGTRLTVL.

The CDR3 reads CASSLVDSLIYEQYF. CDR3 DNA sequence: TGTGCCAGCAGCCTGGTGGACAGTTTAATCTACGAGCAGTACTTC. The chain joins TRBV7-6 to TRBJ2-7; TRBD1 might be the D (6 bases). Trimming removed 5 bases at V and 3 bases at J, with 17 bases between. Germline CDR1 SGHVS, CDR2 FNYEAQ. The length of the CDR3 is 15 residues.

A few counts support this clone. The rearrangement links TRBV5-1 to TRBJ2-2, with D unresolved. The CDR3 is 13 residues long. The V gene's germline CDR1 is SGHRS and CDR2 YFSETQ. V gave up 0 bases and J gave up 7 bases, with 7 bases separating them. CDR3 amino acids: CASSLVGVGELFF. The CDR3, as DNA: TGCGCCAGCAGCTTGGTTGGGGTCGGGGAGCTGTTTTTT.

V and J are TRBV7-9 and TRBJ2-7; the D is unclear. CDR3 length: 13 amino acids. Trimming took off 6 bases at V and 2 bases at J, with 11 bases between the two ends. The germline V gene encodes CDR1 SEHNR and CDR2 FQNEAQ (reference sequence). CDR3 bases: TGTGCCAGCAGTATCGTCAGTGCCTACGAGCAGTACTTC. This gives the protein CASSIVSAYEQYF.

The CDR3 nucleotides are TGTGCCAGCAGCCCACACTCGGCCAGGGGGGTCGGCTACACCTTC. As protein: CASSPHSARGVGYTF. This sequence joins TRBV7-2 and TRBJ1-2; 7 bases map to TRBD1. Germline V gene sequence: CDR1 SGHTA, CDR2 FQGNSA. The CDR3 is 15 amino acids. The ends lost 5 bases at V and 8 bases at J; junction bases unmatched: 14.

The V and J genes are TRBV7-3 and TRBJ2-7, with TRBD1 identical over 9 bases. The CDR3 spans 15 residues. After removal of 3 bases from V and 3 bases from J, the junction contained 6 bases not matched to a gene. CDR1 is SGHTA and CDR2 is FQGTGA in the germline V gene. The chain's CDR3 is CASSLGLDRGYEQYF. In DNA form, the CDR3 reads TGTGCCAGCAGCTTGGGTTTGGACAGGGGCTACGAGCAGTACTTC.

This chain links TRBV5-1 with TRBJ2-7; D possibly corresponds to TRBD1 (6 bases). There are 13 residues in the CDR3. CDR1 is SGHRS, CDR2 YFSETQ, per germline. V was pared by 6 bases and J by 5 bases, with 15 bases between. CDR3 bases: TGCGCCAGCACAGGGGTAAACGTAGACGAGCAGTACTTC. The encoded protein is CASTGVNVDEQYF.

The chain has TRBV10-1 and TRBJ1-3; a possible D gene is TRBD1 (6 bases). With 8 bases removed from V and 0 bases from J, the gap between germline ends came to 8 bases. Germline values: CDR1 WNHNN, CDR2 SYGVQD (reference sequence). The CDR3 is made up of 13 amino acids. CDR3 sequence reads: CASQDSSGNTIYF. As DNA, the CDR3 is TGCGCCAGCCAGGACAGCTCTGGAAACACCATATATTTT.

The gene calls are TRBV9 and TRBJ2-5; the D gene could be TRBD1 or TRBD2 (6 bases each). The germline V gene has CDR1 SGDLS and CDR2 YYNGEE. The ends were cut back, 4 bases at V and 5 bases at J, with 18 bases in the middle. This CDR3 contains 15 residues. The CDR3, as DNA: TGTGCCAGCAGCCCCAATTGGGGGGCTCCGGAGACCCAGTACTTC. Translated: CASSPNWGAPETQYF.

This clone appeared a single time. The rearrangement joins TRBV10-3 to TRBJ2-7; D gene unclear. Trimming removed 2 bases at V and 2 bases at J, with 10 bases between. The CDR3 covers 14 residues. Germline CDR1 reads ENHRY; CDR2 reads SYGVKD. The CDR3 is CAISETYDTYEQYF. The CDR3 DNA reads as TGTGCCATCAGTGAGACCTATGATACCTACGAGCAGTACTTC.

The rearrangement links TRBV29-1 to TRBJ1-1; no clear D gene. V lost 5 bases to trimming and J lost 6 bases, with 7 bases between them. The CDR3 extends over 10 amino acids. Germline CDR1 SQVTM, CDR2 ANQGSEA. The CDR3 here is CSVRSPEAFF. The CDR3 DNA is TGCAGCGTTCGGTCCCCTGAAGCTTTCTTT.

In its sample, this clone was seen a few times. The V and J genes are TRBV4-1 and TRBJ1-2, with unresolved D. The CDR3 totals 16 residues. V gave up 1 base and J gave up 8 bases, with 20 bases separating them. In germline, CDR1 is MGHRA, CDR2 YSYEKL. In DNA, the CDR3 is TGCGCCAGCAGCCAAGGATCGTTTTTACCCAAAGGAGGCTACACCTTC. It encodes CASSQGSFLPKGGYTF.

The sample holds a few counts of this clone. V gene TRBV15 combines with J gene TRBJ1-2, with D unresolved. The germline V gene has CDR1 LNHNV and CDR2 YYDKDF (reference sequence). V lost 3 bases to trimming and J lost 9 bases, with 11 bases between them. This CDR3 has 12 amino acids. This CDR3 is CATSSGPASYTF. CDR3 bases: TGTGCCACCAGCAGCGGTCCGGCCAGCTACACCTTC.

The table lists this clone with a few counts. V gene TRBV7-9 combines with J gene TRBJ2-7; TRBD2 might be the D (6 bases). Germline V gene sequence: CDR1 SEHNR, CDR2 FQNEAQ (reference sequence). The CDR3 length is 12 residues. V dropped 1 base and J dropped 6 bases, with 7 bases sitting between them. Written as DNA, the CDR3 is TGTGCCAGCAGCTTAGAAGCGGGCGAGCAGTACTTC. It yields the protein CASSLEAGEQYF.

The chain combines TRBV25-1 with TRBJ2-7, with 9 positions matching TRBD1. V trimming: 1 base; J trimming: 3 bases; junction bases outside the gene matches: 10. Germline assignment: CDR1 MGHDK and CDR2 SYGVNS. The length of the CDR3 is 17 residues. The CDR3 DNA follows: TGTGCCAGCAGTGAATGGGGGACAGGGACTCGCGACTACGAGCAGTACTTC. This codes for CASSEWGTGTRDYEQYF.

The chain has TRBV28 and TRBJ2-5; 9 bases are a match to TRBD2. The CDR3 contains 15 residues. Germline loops: CDR1 MDHEN, CDR2 SYDVKM. Trimming at V came to 3 bases and at J to 0 bases, leaving 2 bases not matched to a gene. The CDR3 bases are TGTGCCAGCAGTTTGGCGGGAGGGTACCAAGAGACCCAGTACTTC. Its protein product is CASSLAGGYQETQYF. Full variable domain (missing parts from reference TRBV28 and TRBJ2-5): DVKVTQSSRYLVKRTGEKVFLECVQDMDHENMFWYRQDPGLGLRLIYFSYDVKMKEKGDIPEGYSVSREKKERFSLILESASTNQTSMYLCASSLAGGYQETQYFGPGTRLLVL.

The chain recombines TRBV18 with TRBJ1-2; D possibly corresponds to TRBD1 (6 bases). V was clipped by 6 bases and J by 9 bases, with 17 bases between them. The CDR3 spans 13 residues. Per germline, CDR1 KGHSH and CDR2 LQKENI. The CDR3: CASSGNGQGSYTF. As DNA, the CDR3 is TGTGCCAGCTCTGGTAATGGGCAGGGGAGCTACACCTTC.

V is TRBV25-1 and J is TRBJ2-7, with 8 bases aligning to TRBD2. CDR3 size: 15 residues. The V segment lost 4 bases and the J segment 4 bases; nucleotides outside the gene matches: 9. Germline CDR1 and CDR2: MGHDK and SYGVNS. CDR3 DNA: TGTGCCAGCAGTGGAAGCGGGAGAGGTAGGTACGAGCAGTACTTC. This translates into CASSGSGRGRYEQYF.

V usage is TRBV18 and J usage is TRBJ1-1; 9 bases line up with TRBD1. Germline V CDR1 and CDR2: KGHSH, LQKENI. The V and J ends lost 1 base and 7 bases, in that order; junction bases with no gene match: 16. The CDR3 runs to 18 residues. This CDR3 reads CASSPRGPGQGNEGEAFF. CDR3 in DNA: TGTGCCAGCTCACCACGCGGTCCGGGACAGGGCAATGAGGGTGAAGCTTTCTTT.

This clone has a handful of counts. The chain employs TRBV4-3 and TRBJ2-7; TRBD2 agrees at 7 bases. Germline V gene lookup returns CDR1 LGHNA and CDR2 YSLEER. Trimming at V came to 4 bases and at J to 3 bases, leaving 3 bases not matched to a gene. The CDR3 contains 13 residues. The CDR3 bases are TGCGCCAGCAGCCCGTGGGGGGGCTACGAGCAGTACTTC. As protein: CASSPWGGYEQYF.

This clone was counted a few times. The chain joins TRBV6-5 to TRBJ2-7, with TRBD1 matching 7 bases. CDR1 and CDR2 from the germline V gene are MNHEY and SVGAGI. V shed 5 bases, J shed 1 base, and the junction held 5 bases outside the gene matches. The CDR3 loop spans 14 amino acids. CDR3 loop: CASSHYRGSYEQYF. The CDR3 DNA sequence: TGTGCCAGCAGTCACTACAGGGGTTCCTACGAGCAGTACTTC.

This chain uses TRBV29-1 with TRBJ2-7, with 11 bases lining up with TRBD2. Germline V lookup: CDR1 SQVTM, CDR2 ANQGSEA. J gave up 4 bases and V 6 bases, and 5 bases lay outside the gene matches. This CDR3 region has 13 residues. The CDR3 nucleotides read TGCAGCGTCGATACTAGCGGGAGTTACGAGCAGTACTTC. This sequence encodes CSVDTSGSYEQYF.

The chain couples TRBV6-1 to TRBJ1-6; maybe TRBD1 (6 bases). Between the trimmed V and J ends, which lost 4 bases and 7 bases, there was a span of 17 bases. This CDR3 comprises 16 residues. Looked up from germline, CDR1 is MNHNS and CDR2 is SASEGT. As DNA, the CDR3 is TGTGCCAGCAGTGGTACTACAGGAGGGGGAAATTCACCCCTCCACTTT. This translates into CASSGTTGGGNSPLHF.

This rearrangement joins TRBV6-1 to TRBJ1-1; no reliable D call. The CDR3 extends over 15 amino acids. Looked up from germline, CDR1 is MNHNS and CDR2 is SASEGT. Trimming pared 3 bases from V and 1 base from J, leaving 12 bases between. The DNA for the CDR3 is TGTGCCAGCAGTGATCGAGGAAGGGAGAACACTGAAGCTTTCTTT. Its translation: CASSDRGRENTEAFF.

This clone occurred a few times. V and J are TRBV15 and TRBJ1-1, with D possibly being TRBD1 (6 bases). Germline values: CDR1 LNHNV, CDR2 YYDKDF (reference sequence). V gave up 8 bases and J gave up 5 bases, with 15 bases separating them. The CDR3 spans 13 residues. CDR3 nucleotide sequence: TGTGCCACCTCCTGGGGGGCGCGAACTGAAGCTTTCTTT. It specifies CATSWGARTEAFF. Full variable domain (rest looked up from reference TRBV15 and TRBJ1-1): DAMVIQNPRYQVTQFGKPVTLSCSQTLNHNVMYWYQQKSSQAPKLLFHYYDKDFNNEADTPDNFQSRRPNTSFCFLDIRSPGLGDTAMYLCATSWGARTEAFFGQGTRLTVV.

The genes are TRBV28 and TRBJ1-1; D is uncertain. Per germline, CDR1 MDHEN and CDR2 SYDVKM. The CDR3 loop spans 14 amino acids. V lost 0 bases to trimming and J lost 1 base, with 6 bases between them. CDR3 DNA: TGTGCCAGCAGTTTATGGACGGAGAACACTGAAGCTTTCTTT. Its protein product is CASSLWTENTEAFF.

The rearrangement uses TRBV7-3 and TRBJ2-2, with D perhaps given as TRBD1 or TRBD2 (5 bases each). Deletions cut 2 bases from V and 0 bases from J, with 19 bases between. This CDR3 has 19 residues. CDR1 and CDR2 from the germline V gene are SGHTA and FQGTGA. In nucleotides, the CDR3 is TGTGCCAGCAGCTTATTCCCTCACAAACGAGGGGCGAACACCGGGGAGCTGTTTTTT. Its translation: CASSLFPHKRGANTGELFF.

The V gene is TRBV10-3, the J gene TRBJ2-7; 10 nucleotides agree with TRBD1. J gave up 6 bases and V 6 bases, and 5 bases lay outside the gene matches. This CDR3 has 13 residues. In germline, CDR1 is ENHRY, CDR2 SYGVKD. The CDR3 loop is CAIRGQGSGEQYF. CDR3 nucleotides: TGTGCCATCAGGGGACAGGGGAGCGGCGAGCAGTACTTC.

This clone has only one observation. The chain uses TRBV15 and TRBJ1-2; weak D call: TRBD1 (6 bases). Looked up from germline, CDR1 is LNHNV and CDR2 is YYDKDF (reference sequence). V lost 1 base to trimming and J lost 8 bases, with 17 bases between them. This CDR3 region has 15 residues. The CDR3 bases are TGTGCCACCAGCAGAGGTGCGGGGGCGGAGGGCGGCTACACCTTC. Encoded protein: CATSRGAGAEGGYTF.